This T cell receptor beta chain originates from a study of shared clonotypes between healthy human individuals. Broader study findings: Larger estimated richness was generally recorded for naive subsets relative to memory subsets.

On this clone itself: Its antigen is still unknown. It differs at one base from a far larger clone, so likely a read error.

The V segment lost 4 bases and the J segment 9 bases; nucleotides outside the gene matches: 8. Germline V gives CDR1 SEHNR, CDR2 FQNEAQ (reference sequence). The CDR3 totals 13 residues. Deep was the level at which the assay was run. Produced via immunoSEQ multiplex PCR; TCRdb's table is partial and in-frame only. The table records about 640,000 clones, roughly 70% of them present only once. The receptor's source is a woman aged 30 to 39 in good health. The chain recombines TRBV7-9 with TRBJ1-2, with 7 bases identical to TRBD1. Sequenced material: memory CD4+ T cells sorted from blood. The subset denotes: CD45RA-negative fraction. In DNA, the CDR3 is TGTGCCAGCAGCTCCGGGACAGCCCTGAGCTACACCTTC. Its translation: CASSSGTALSYTF.